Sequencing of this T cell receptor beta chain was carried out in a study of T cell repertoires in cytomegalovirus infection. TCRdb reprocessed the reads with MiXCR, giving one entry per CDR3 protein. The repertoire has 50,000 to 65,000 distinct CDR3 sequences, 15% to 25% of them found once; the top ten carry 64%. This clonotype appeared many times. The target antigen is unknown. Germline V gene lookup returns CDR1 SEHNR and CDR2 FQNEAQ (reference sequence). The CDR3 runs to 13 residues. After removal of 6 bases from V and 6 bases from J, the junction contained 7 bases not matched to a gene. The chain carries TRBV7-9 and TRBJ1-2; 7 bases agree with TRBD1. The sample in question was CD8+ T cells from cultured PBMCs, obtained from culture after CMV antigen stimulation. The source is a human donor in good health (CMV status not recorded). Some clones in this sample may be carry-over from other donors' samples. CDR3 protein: CASRPDRDDGYTF. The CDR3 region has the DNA TGTGCCAGCAGACCCGACAGGGACGATGGCTACACCTTC.